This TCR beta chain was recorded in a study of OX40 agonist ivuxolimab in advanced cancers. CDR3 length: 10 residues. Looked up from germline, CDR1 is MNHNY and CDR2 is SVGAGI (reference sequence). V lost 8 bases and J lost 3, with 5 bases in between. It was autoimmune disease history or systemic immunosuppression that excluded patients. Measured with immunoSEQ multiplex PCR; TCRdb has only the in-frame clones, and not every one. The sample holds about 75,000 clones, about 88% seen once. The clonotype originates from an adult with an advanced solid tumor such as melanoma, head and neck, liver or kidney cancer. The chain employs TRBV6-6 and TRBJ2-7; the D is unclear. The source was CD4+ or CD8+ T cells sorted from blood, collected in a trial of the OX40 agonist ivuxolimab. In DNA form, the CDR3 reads TGTGCCAGCGGTAGCTACGAGCAGTACTTC. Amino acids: CASGSYEQYF.